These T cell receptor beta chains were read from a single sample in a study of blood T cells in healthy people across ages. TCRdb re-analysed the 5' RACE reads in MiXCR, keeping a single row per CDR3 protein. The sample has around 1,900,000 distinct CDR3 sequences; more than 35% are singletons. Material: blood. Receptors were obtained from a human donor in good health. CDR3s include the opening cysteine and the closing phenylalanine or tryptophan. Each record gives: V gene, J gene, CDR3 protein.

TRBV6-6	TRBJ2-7	CASSNPGQGGYEQYF
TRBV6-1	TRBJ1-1	CASSDQGRMNTEAFF
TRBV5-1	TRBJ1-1	CASSGAGAYTEAFF
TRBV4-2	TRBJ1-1	CASSQDGAKTEAFF
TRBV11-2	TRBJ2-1	CASSGDREYEQFF
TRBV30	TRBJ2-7	CAWSGLVAGGPGEQYF
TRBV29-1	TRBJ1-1	CSVGEGREAEAFF
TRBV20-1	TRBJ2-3	CSAAWPAAGLITDTQYF
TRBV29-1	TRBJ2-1	CSVEAFGRDSSYNEQFF
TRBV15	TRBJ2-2	CATSRASPGELFF
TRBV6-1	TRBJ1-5	CASSELGPTGWNHQPQHF